The clone carrying this TCR beta chain occurred many times. The TCRbeta library incorporated unique molecular identifiers. TCRdb recomputed calls from the PCR reads with MiXCR, one row per CDR3 protein. Seen here are fewer than 700,000 distinct CDR3 sequences, more than 20% observed once, and the top ten hold roughly 14%. The source of the sample is a study of T-cell reconstitution after alpha-beta-depleted transplantation in children. The sequencing used PBMCs, mostly from graft donor cells, collected 360 days after TCRalphabeta/CD19-depleted stem cell transplant. The sequence derives from a boy younger than two who had a stem cell transplant for acute myeloid leukemia, so the T cells may come from the graft donor.

Written as DNA, the CDR3 is TGTGCCAGCAGCCCGCAGGAGGAGGCTCCCTACGAGCAGTACGTC. As protein: CASSPQEEAPYEQYV. The chain is built from TRBV21-1 and TRBJ2-7. TRBV21-1 is given as a pseudogene. The CDR3 extends over 15 amino acids.